The entry that follows covers one T cell receptor beta chain sequence. Its antigen is currently not known. No per-base quality is available; no much larger clone lies one base away. Peripheral blood CD8+ and CD4+ T cells from healthy donors, Susac syndrome patients and multiple sclerosis patients were profiled by high-throughput TCR beta sequencing. The Susac syndrome patients fulfilled recently defined diagnostic criteria for either definite or probable disease. CD8+ TEMRA cells were enriched by FACS, while bulk CD8+ and CD4+ T cells were purified by magnetic negative isolation. Blood was collected in EDTA tubes and processed within 24 hours, with PBMCs isolated through density gradient centrifugation. PBMCs intended for TCR sequencing were frozen in liquid nitrogen and were later thawed in a 37 degrees C water bath. A purity of at least 90% was achieved for sorted or isolated CD4+, CD8+ and CD8+ TEMRA cells.

RNA was extracted using the RNeasy kit, and roughly 0.5 to 1 microgram was reverse transcribed with random hexamers. The immunoSEQ multiplex PCR assay, covering 54 Vbeta and 13 Jbeta segments, was used to amplify TCR beta CDR3 regions. Bias from PCR amplification was corrected by using a synthetic template baseline for primer optimization and for computational correction. Turning to the authors' computational methods: Reads were annotated to V, D and J genes per IMGT and analyzed with immunoSEQ Analyzer, keeping only productive sequences. Clonality was calculated as one minus the Shannon entropy normalized by log2 of the number of productive unique sequences. Public and private clones were assessed among the 100 most prevalent clones of each patient and control. A clone was defined as Susac-specific if it was absent from the healthy and MS cohorts, from some 1,100 published viral clones and from other ImmuneACCESS disease sequences. TCRdb took the public reads, trimmed them with fastp at Q25, ran MiXCR for clone calling and kept in-frame beta chains. Under each unique CDR3 protein, matching rows form one entry showing the most common genes and DNA. These V and J calls rely on TCRdb rather than the paper's analysis. For this sample there are about 150,000 distinct CDR3 sequences; 90% to 95% appear just once. The top ten hold 0.16% of the sample.

This sample was taken from a study of CD8 T cells in Susac syndrome (dated by TCRdb to between 2018 and 2021). A note on the overall study: Of the Susac syndrome patients who were sequenced, six had clinically active disease and roughly 8 were in clinical remission. At blood withdrawal, Susac syndrome patients were therapy-naive, treated with corticosteroids (with IVIg additionally given to some), or treated with IVIg alone. Repertoire sequencing was used to test whether CD8+ T cell activation and differentiation in Susac syndrome was antigen driven. Broad study findings and their caveats: The study acknowledged that relatively few individuals were included in the TCR sequencing and HLA analysis. In patients with Susac syndrome, the CD4+ T cell repertoire showed no detectable clonal expansion.

V is shortened by 5 bases, J by 0 bases, and the region joining them spans 16 bases. Sequences DFQATT (CDR1) and SNEGSKA (CDR2) are obtained from the germline V gene (reference sequence). From the cysteine up to the phenylalanine, the CDR3 has a length of 15 residues. The DNA shown is the 45-base CDR3, in frame from base 1. The TCR comes from a human donor with Susac syndrome. The sample taken for sequencing was CD4+ T cells from PBMCs. Recombination joined TRBV20-1 with TRBJ1-1; a weak D assignment points to TRBD1 (6 bases agree). The DNA reads TGCAGTGCTCCCGCCGGGACATCTATGAACACTGAAGCTTTCTTT. The resulting protein is CSAPAGTSMNTEAFF.